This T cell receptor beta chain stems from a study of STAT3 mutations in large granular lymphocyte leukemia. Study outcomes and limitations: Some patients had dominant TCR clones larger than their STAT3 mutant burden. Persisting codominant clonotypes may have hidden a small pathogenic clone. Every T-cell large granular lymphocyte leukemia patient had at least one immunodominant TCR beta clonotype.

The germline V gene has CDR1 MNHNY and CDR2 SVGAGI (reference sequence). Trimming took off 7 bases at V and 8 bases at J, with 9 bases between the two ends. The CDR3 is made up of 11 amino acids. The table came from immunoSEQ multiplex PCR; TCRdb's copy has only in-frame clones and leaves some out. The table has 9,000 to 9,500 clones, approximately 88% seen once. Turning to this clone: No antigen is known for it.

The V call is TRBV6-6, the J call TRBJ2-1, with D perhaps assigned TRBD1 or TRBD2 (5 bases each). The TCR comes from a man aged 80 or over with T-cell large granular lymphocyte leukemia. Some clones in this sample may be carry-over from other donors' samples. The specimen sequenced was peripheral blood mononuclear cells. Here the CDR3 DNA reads TGTGCCAGCATGGGGGTGGATGAGCAGTTCTTC. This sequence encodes CASMGVDEQFF.